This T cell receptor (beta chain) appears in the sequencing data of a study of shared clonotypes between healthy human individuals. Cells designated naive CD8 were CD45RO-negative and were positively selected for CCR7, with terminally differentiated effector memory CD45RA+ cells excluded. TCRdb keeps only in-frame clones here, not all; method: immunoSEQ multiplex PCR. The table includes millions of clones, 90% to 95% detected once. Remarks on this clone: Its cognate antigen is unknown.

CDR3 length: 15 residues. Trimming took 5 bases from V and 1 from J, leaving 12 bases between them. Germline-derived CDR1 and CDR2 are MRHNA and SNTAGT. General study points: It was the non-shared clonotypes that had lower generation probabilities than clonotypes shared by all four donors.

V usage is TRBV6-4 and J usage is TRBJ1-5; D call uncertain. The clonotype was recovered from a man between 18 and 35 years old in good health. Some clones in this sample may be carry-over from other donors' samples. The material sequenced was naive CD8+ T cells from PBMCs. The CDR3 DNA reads TGTGCCAGCAGTCCCCGTCCTGGGAGCAATCAGCCCCAGCATTTT. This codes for CASSPRPGSNQPQHF.